This T cell receptor beta chain was sequenced in a study of cytomegalovirus exposure and HLA in healthy donors. Study-level points and caveats: High sensitivity and specificity were reportedly achieved when the classifier diagnosed cytomegalovirus status. Across donors, presence/absence analyses took sequencing depth to be roughly uniform. A later analysis, which compared TCR beta chains of equal frequency, found the HLA-associated ones more clonally expanded.

Note on this clone: Antigen unknown.

13 Jbeta primers and 60 Vbeta primers were used for the PCR. Produced via immunoSEQ multiplex PCR; TCRdb's table is partial and in-frame only. The sample contains 150,000 or so clones, about 8.9% of which appear only once. The donors (healthy individuals) were bone marrow donors. This sequence was found in a man in his fifties in good health and CMV-seronegative. Sequenced: PBMCs.

The CDR3 region has the DNA TGTGCCAGCAGCTCAGGGGACAGGGCTTACAATGAGCAGTTCTTC. Its protein product is CASSSGDRAYNEQFF. The V call is TRBV6-5, the J call TRBJ2-1; 9 bases map to TRBD1. Trimming took 6 bases from V and 4 from J; bases not matched to a gene: 7. This CDR3 is built from 15 residues. The germline V gene encodes CDR1 MNHEY and CDR2 SVGAGI.